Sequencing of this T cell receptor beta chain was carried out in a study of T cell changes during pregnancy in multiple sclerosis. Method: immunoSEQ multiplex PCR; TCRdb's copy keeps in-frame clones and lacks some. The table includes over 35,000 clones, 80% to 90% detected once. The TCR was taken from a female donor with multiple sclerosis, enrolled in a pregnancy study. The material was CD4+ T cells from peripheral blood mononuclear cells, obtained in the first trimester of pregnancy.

CDR3 sequence (DNA): TGTGCCAGCAGTGGCAGAATCGACAGGGGGGGCCAAGAGACCCAGTACTTC. Its translation: CASSGRIDRGGQETQYF. The J gene is TRBJ2-5, the V gene TRBV2; 9 positions match TRBD1. The ends lost 4 bases at V and 1 base at J; junction bases unmatched: 10. The CDR3 covers 17 residues. Germline assignment: CDR1 SNHLY and CDR2 FYNNEI.